This T cell receptor beta chain was obtained from a study of vaccination effects on CD4 cells after COVID-19. There are 11 residues in the CDR3. Trimming removed 4 bases at V and 8 bases at J, with 8 bases between. Germline assignment: CDR1 LGHDT and CDR2 YNNKEL (reference sequence). Concerning this clone itself: Its antigen is as yet unknown.

Using immunoSEQ multiplex PCR, the repertoire was profiled, and TCRdb retains in-frame clones only, with some absent. Of under 65,000 clones listed, 65% to 90% were seen once; the top ten hold around 2.4%. Ahead of sequencing, the ViraFEST assay grew antigen-specific CD4+ T cells using viral peptide pools. Culture proceeded for about 11 days, and CD4+ T cells were then isolated. The receptor was isolated from a human donor who received a COVID-19 vaccine. This rearrangement joins TRBV3-1 (or the pseudogene TRBV3-2) to TRBJ2-5; D uncertain. This specimen was CD4+ T cells from PBMCs cultured with HCoV-229E spike peptides, taken before COVID-19 vaccination. CDR3 nucleotides: TGTGCCAGCAGCCTAGACTCCACCCAGTACTTC. Protein product: CASSLDSTQYF.